This T cell receptor (beta chain) was observed in a study of blood T cell repertoires in COVID-19. As for the study in general: T cells, B-cell-depleted T cells, or PBMCs provided the cDNA or gDNA that served as material.

Seattle's enrolled individuals joined amid active infection and were then monitored longitudinally. Repertoires were generated with immunoSEQ multiplex PCR, while TCRdb's copy carries only in-frame clones and drops some. The sample gives 180,000 or so clones, roughly nine tenths of which show up once; 9.5% to 13% is in the top ten. This clone was seen once. Unmatched junction bases numbered 5, after V lost 0 bases and J lost 4 bases. The CDR3 sequence is 16 residues long. Germline V CDR1 and CDR2: SGHRS, YFSETQ. The receptor was isolated from a woman in her fifties or sixties with COVID-19, enrolled during active disease. V is TRBV5-1 and J is TRBJ2-1; 9 bases match TRBD2. The sequencing input was peripheral blood. The CDR3 DNA is TGCGCCAGCAGCTTGGATGTTGCGGGAGGGTACAATGAGCAGTTCTTC. This encodes CASSLDVAGGYNEQFF.